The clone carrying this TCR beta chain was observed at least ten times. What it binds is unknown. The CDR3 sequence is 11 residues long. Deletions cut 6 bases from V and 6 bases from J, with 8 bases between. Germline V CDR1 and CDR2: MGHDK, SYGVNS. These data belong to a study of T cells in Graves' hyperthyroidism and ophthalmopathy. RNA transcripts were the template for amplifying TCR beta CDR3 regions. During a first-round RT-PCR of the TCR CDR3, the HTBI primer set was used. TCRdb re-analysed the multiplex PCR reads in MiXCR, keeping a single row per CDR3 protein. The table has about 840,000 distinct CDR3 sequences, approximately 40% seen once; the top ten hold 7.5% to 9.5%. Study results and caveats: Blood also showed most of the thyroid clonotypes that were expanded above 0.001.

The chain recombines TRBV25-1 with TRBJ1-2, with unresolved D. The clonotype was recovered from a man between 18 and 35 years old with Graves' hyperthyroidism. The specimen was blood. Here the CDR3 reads CASSWGHGYTF. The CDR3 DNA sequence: TGTGCCAGCAGCTGGGGTCATGGCTACACCTTC.